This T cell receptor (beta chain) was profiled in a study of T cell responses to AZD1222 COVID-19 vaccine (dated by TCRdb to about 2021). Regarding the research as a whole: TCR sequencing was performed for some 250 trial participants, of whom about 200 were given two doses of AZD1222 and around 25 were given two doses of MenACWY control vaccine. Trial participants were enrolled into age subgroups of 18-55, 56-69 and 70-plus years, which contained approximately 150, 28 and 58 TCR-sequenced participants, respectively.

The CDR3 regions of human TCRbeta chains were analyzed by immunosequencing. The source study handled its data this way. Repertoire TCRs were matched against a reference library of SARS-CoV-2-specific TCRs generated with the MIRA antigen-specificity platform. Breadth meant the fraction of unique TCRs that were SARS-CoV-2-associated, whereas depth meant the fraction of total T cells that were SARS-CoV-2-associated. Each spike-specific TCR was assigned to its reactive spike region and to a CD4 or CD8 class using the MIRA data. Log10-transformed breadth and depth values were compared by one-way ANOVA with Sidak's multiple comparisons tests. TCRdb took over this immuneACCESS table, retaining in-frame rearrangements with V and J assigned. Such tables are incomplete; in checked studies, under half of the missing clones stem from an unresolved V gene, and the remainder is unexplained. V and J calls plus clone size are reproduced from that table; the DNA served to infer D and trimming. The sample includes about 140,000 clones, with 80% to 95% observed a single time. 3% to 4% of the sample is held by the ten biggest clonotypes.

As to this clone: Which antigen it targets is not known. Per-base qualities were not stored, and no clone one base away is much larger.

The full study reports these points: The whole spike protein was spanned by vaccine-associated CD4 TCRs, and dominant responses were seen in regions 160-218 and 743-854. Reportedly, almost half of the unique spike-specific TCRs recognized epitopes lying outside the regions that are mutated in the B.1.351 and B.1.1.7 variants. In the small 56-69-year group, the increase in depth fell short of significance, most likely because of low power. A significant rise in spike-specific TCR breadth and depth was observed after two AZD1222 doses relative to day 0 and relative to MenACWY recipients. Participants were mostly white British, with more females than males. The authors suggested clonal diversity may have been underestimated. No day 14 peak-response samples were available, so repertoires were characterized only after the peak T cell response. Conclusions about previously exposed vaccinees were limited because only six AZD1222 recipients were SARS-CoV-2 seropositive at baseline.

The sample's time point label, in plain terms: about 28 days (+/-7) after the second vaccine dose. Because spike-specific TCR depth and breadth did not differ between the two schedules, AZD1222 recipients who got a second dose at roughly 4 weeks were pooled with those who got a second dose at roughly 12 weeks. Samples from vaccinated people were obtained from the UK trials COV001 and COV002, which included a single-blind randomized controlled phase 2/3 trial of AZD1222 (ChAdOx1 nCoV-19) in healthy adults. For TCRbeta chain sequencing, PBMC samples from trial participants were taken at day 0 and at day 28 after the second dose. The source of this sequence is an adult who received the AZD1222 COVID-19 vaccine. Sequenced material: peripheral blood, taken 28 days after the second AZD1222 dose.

The CDR3 has the sequence CASSQDRGVSPLHF. The DNA is as follows: TGCGCCAGCAGCCAAGATAGAGGCGTTTCACCCCTCCACTTT. Recombination linked TRBV4-3 to TRBJ1-6; there is no confident call for the D gene. Trimming removed 0 bases from V and 9 bases from J, leaving 9 bases between the germline ends. For CDR1 and CDR2, the germline V gene lists LGHNA and YSLEER. Taken from cysteine to phenylalanine, the CDR3 has 14 residues. The kept DNA is CDR3 alone, 42 bases in frame from the first base.